This T cell receptor (beta chain) was obtained from a study of radiation and T cells in renal cell carcinoma (dated by TCRdb to between 2020 and 2021). About the study as a whole: The samples were obtained from a clinical trial, where primary renal cell carcinomas were treated with 15 Gy stereotactic body radiation therapy and then removed by nephrectomy 4 weeks afterward. TCR beta sequencing covered 55 or so samples in total, comprising approximately 25 tumors and 27 peripheral blood samples. A total of approximately 3,800,000 unique CDR3 nucleotide sequences, encoding more than 2 million unique CDR3 amino acid sequences, were found across all 50 or so samples.

V ends up 0 bases short and J 8 bases short, with an unmatched junction base count of 6. The CDR3 numbers 16 residues from cysteine through phenylalanine. The read is trimmed to its CDR3 DNA, 48 bases read in frame from base 1. As encoded in the germline V gene, CDR1 is LGHNA while CDR2 is YNFKEQ. Comment on this clone: Its antigen remains undetermined. Per-nucleotide qualities are absent, and no much larger clonotype sits a single base away.

Points the paper makes about the study in general: Blood repertoire dynamics were not followed beyond 4 weeks after treatment. Because pretreatment tumor biopsies were not available, the study could not determine whether clonotypes were already present within the tumor at baseline. In blood, the top tumor clonotypes increased from baseline to 2 weeks after radiation and then shrank by 4 weeks, which suggests a temporary expansion of tumor-resident clones. Because the trial had a single-armed design, the trial could not examine how radiation dose or scheduling affected the TCR repertoire.

The time point label of this sample denotes: blood 2 weeks post-SBRT. Sample treatment or condition, as interpreted from the label and publication: 15 Gy SBRT to primary tumor, nephrectomy 4 weeks later. Serial peripheral blood from radiation-treated patients was sampled at baseline, 2 weeks and 4 weeks after SBRT to track tumor-enriched clonotypes. Every patient's renal cell carcinoma showed clear cell pathology. Genomic DNA for TCR sequencing was prepared using the QIAamp DNA Blood Mini Kit (Qiagen). The analyses included just those samples that passed every quality control check. Following the manufacturer's recommendations, the immunoSEQ kit was used to generate TCR beta libraries from genomic DNA. To prepare the libraries, a first multiplex PCR with proprietary primers was run, followed by a second PCR that added unique barcodes, and a bead cleanup was done after each round. A kit-provided positive control reaction and a negative control reaction were included in every sample batch. The final libraries underwent checking on an Agilent 4200 TapeStation D1000 ScreenTape, volumetric pooling, and quantification by qPCR. Sequencing ran on an Illumina NextSeq500 with a MidOutput 150-cycle cartridge, using 156 Read1 and 15 Index1 cycles with kit custom primers. The pooled library was loaded at 0.9 to 1 pM with a 20% PhiX control spike-in. In the authors' own workflow: The vendor-processed data were analyzed in R, and a clonotype was defined as all T cells that share the same CDR3 nucleotide sequence. For clone abundance analyses, frequencies were normalized to the 10,000 most abundant clones per sample. Before analysis, public T cell clones were removed, and these numbered fewer than five per sample on average. An abundance difference of at least 32-fold between compartments was the criterion for calling clonotypes tumor-enriched or baseline blood-enriched. A beta-binomial differential abundance model was applied to find clonotypes that expanded or contracted between blood time points. Tumor-blood repertoire similarity was measured with the Baroni-Urbani and Buser coefficient, and groups were compared using two-tailed Wilcoxon tests in R. TCRdb took this table from immuneACCESS and kept in-frame rearrangements with V and J called. Such tables lack part of the clones; where checked against another copy, unresolved V genes explain under half of the gap, and the rest is unexplained. The D gene and trimming were derived from the DNA, and the V and J assignments and clone size from that table. In all, the sample holds 100,000 to 150,000 clones, and about 81% of those were seen once. The ten top clones hold approximately 5% of the sample.

Source: blood, taken from a patient whose treatment included radiotherapy and nephrectomy. The chain uses TRBV4-2 and TRBJ2-3, with 12 central nucleotides matching TRBD2. The receptor's source is a man aged 50-59 years with renal cell carcinoma. The CDR3: CASSQDKTSGGSTQYF. The DNA is TGTGCCAGCAGCCAAGATAAGACTAGCGGGGGAAGTACGCAGTATTTT.